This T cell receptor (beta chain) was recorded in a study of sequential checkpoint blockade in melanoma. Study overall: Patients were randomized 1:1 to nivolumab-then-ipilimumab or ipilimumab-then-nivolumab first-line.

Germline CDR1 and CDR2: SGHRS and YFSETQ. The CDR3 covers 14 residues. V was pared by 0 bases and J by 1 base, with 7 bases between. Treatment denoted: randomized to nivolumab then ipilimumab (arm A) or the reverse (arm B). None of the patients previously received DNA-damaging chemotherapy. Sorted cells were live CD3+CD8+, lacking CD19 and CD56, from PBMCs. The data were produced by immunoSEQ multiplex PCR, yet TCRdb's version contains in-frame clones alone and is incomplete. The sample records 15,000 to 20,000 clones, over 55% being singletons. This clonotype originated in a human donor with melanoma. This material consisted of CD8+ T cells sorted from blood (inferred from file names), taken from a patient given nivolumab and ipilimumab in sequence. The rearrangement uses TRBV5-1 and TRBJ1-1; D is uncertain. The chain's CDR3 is CASSLAGGNTEAFF. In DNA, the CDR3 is TGCGCCAGCAGCTTGGCGGGAGGGAACACTGAAGCTTTCTTT.